Judged by abundance, the clone carrying this TCR beta chain is medium-sized. The antigen is unknown. The sample comes from a study of spatial heterogeneity in lung cancer. This sample's time point: sample taken at primary tumor resection. Individually, TCR cDNA molecules were each labelled with a unique molecular identifier. In TCRdb, the 5' RACE reads were re-called with MiXCR into one record per CDR3 protein. There are over 7,500 distinct CDR3 sequences in the sample; 2.9% occur only once, and 12% to 15% lies in the top ten. Whole-study findings and limits: One measure, the expanded intratumoral alpha and beta TCR count, tracked tumor mutation counts.

V was pared by 7 bases and J by 13 bases, with 12 bases of the junction left unmatched. In germline, CDR1 is MNHEY, CDR2 SVGAGI. The CDR3 length is 13 residues. Source: lung tumor tissue, taken at surgery. This receptor was identified in a male donor with early-stage non-small cell lung cancer. V and J are TRBV6-5 and TRBJ2-3; 9 bases map to TRBD1. CDR3 DNA sequence: TGTGCCAGCAACCAAAAAGGGACAGGGCTCAAGTATTTT. Residues: CASNQKGTGLKYF.